These 11 T cell receptor beta chains were sequenced from one sample in a study of cytomegalovirus exposure and HLA in healthy donors. The PCR was carried out with 60 Vbeta primers and 13 Jbeta primers. Generated by immunoSEQ multiplex PCR, the TCRdb table keeps only in-frame clones and is missing some. The table records over 95,000 clones, over 65% of them present only once. The specimen sequenced was PBMCs. The receptors were sampled from a female donor in good health and CMV-seronegative.

The chain employs TRBV12-5 and TRBJ2-1; 13 bases are shared with TRBD2. The germline CDR1 and CDR2 sequences are LGHNT and FRNRAP. Trimming took 1 base from V and 3 from J; bases not matched to a gene: 12. The CDR3 loop spans 20 amino acids. The CDR3 sequence: CASGLGLGTSGVPIYNEQFF. As DNA, the CDR3 is TGTGCTAGTGGTTTGGGCCTCGGGACTAGCGGGGTCCCGATCTACAATGAGCAGTTCTTC.

V usage is TRBV9 and J usage is TRBJ1-3; a weak D match, TRBD1 (6 bases). The CDR3 totals 15 residues. Trimming pared 3 bases from V and 4 bases from J, leaving 14 bases between. In germline, CDR1 is SGDLS, CDR2 YYNGEE. The CDR3 region has the DNA TGTGCCAGCAGCGCCTCCACAGGGTCCGGAAACACCATATATTTT. Its protein is CASSASTGSGNTIYF.

The gene calls are TRBV29-1 and TRBJ2-1; D might be TRBD1 (5 bases). V lost 4 bases and J 14 bases, leaving 24 bases between the germline ends. Per germline, CDR1 SQVTM and CDR2 ANQGSEA. This CDR3 is built from 14 residues. CDR3 sequence (DNA): TGCAGCGTTGTCTTACGACAGCAGACATTTGTCGAGTTCTTC. It specifies CSVVLRQQTFVEFF.

The V gene is TRBV6-4, the J gene TRBJ2-1; TRBD2 is a possible D gene (7 bases). Trimming took 4 bases from V and 5 from J, leaving 15 bases between them. CDR3 length: 15 amino acids. Germline-derived CDR1 and CDR2 are MRHNA and SNTAGT. For the CDR3, the DNA is TGTGCCAGCAGTGTGTCAACGGGGGGCAACAATGAGCAGTTCTTC. This gives the protein CASSVSTGGNNEQFF.

This chain connects TRBV6-6 to TRBJ2-7; D ambiguous. The CDR3 has 12 residues. Germline V gives CDR1 MNHNY, CDR2 SVGAGI (reference sequence). V lost 1 base to trimming and J lost 5 bases, with 6 bases between them. The CDR3 loop is CASSYLGHEQYF. The CDR3 coding sequence is TGTGCCAGCAGTTACTTGGGCCACGAGCAGTACTTC.

This rearrangement joins TRBV11-2 to TRBJ2-1; 9 positions match TRBD2. The CDR3 sequence is 14 residues long. The V and J ends lost 8 bases and 2 bases, in that order; junction bases with no gene match: 4. The germline CDR1 and CDR2 sequences are SGHAT and FQNNGV. Here the CDR3 reads CASSGGGAYNEQFF. CDR3 coding DNA: TGTGCCAGCTCTGGCGGGGGGGCCTACAATGAGCAGTTCTTC. The full variable domain, rest sourced from reference TRBV11-2 and TRBJ2-1, is EAGVAQSPRYKIIEKRQSVAFWCNPISGHATLYWYQQILGQGPKLLIQFQNNGVVDDSQLPKDRFSAERLKGVDSTLKIQPAKLEDSAVYLCASSGGGAYNEQFFGPGTRLTVL.

The chain uses TRBV21-1 and TRBJ2-3; the D segment call TRBD1 is taken from the table without a DNA check. TRBV21-1 is tagged as a pseudogene. CDR3 length: 18 amino acids. Here the CDR3 DNA reads TGTGCCAGCAGTCTAGATGGAGGACAGGGGAAAAGGACAGATACGCAGTATTTT. Amino acids: CASSLDGGQGKRTDTQYF.

V usage is TRBV18 and J usage is TRBJ2-1, with 7 positions matching TRBD1. Trimming removed 2 bases from V and 8 bases from J; junction bases left unmatched: 3. This CDR3 comprises 13 residues. Germline loops: CDR1 KGHSH, CDR2 LQKENI. CDR3 bases: TGTGCCAGCTCACCAGAACAGGGGTATGAGCAGTTCTTC. It is translated as CASSPEQGYEQFF.

V gene TRBV9 combines with J gene TRBJ1-4, with D perhaps matching TRBD1 (5 bases). CDR1 is SGDLS and CDR2 is YYNGEE in the germline V gene. The germline V and J ends were trimmed by 3 bases and 7 bases, with 16 bases remaining between them. The CDR3 is 15 residues long. CDR3 sequence (DNA): TGTGCCAGCAGCGCCATGGGCAGGGAAGGTGAAAAACTGTTTTTT. Translated: CASSAMGREGEKLFF.

The chain combines TRBV6-6 with TRBJ2-5; D might be TRBD1 (6 bases). This CDR3 region has 15 residues. Trimming cost V 5 bases and J 5 bases, with 18 bases left between them. Germline loops: CDR1 MNHNY, CDR2 SVGAGI (reference sequence). CDR3 nucleotide sequence: TGTGCCAGCAGTATAGGGAGAGGGGGACGGGAGACCCAGTACTTC. This gives the protein CASSIGRGGRETQYF.

On this clone: Other nucleotide sequences from this sample produce the same CDR3. J is TRBJ1-4 and V is TRBV7-9, with a tentative D call TRBD1 (5 bases). The ends were cut back, 3 bases at V and 5 bases at J, with 13 bases in the middle. The CDR3 runs to 15 residues. Germline V CDR1 and CDR2: SEHNR, FQNEAQ (reference sequence). The CDR3 DNA reads TGTGCCAGCAGCTTCGATCGGCAGGGAAATGAAAAACTGTTTTTT. This translates into CASSFDRQGNEKLFF.